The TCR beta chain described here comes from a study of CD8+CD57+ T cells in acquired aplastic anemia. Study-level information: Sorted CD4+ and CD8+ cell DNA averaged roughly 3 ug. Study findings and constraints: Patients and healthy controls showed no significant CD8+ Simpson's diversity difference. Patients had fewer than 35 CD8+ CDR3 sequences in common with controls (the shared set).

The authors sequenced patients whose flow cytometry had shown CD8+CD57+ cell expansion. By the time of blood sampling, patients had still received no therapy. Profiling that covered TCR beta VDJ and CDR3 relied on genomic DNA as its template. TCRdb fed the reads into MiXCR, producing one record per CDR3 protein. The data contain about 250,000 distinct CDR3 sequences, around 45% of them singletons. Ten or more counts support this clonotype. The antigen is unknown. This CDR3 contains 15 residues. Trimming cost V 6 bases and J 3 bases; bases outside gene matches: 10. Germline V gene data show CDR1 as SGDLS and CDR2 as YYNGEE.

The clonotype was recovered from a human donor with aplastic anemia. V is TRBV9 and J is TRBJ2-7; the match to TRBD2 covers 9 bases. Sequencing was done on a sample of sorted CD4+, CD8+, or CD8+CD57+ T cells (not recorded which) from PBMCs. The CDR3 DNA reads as TGTGCCAGCAACCCTGAGGTAGCGGGAGACTACGAGCAGTACTTC. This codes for CASNPEVAGDYEQYF.